The entry below describes one T cell receptor (beta chain). It has no known antigen specificity. No much larger clone is present one base from it, and per-base qualities are unavailable. This entry belongs to a study of T cell responses to AZD1222 COVID-19 vaccine (dated by TCRdb to 2020 to 2023). General notes on the study: A total of over 230 trial participants underwent TCR sequencing, of whom approximately 200 had received two doses of AZD1222 and 26 had received two doses of the MenACWY control vaccine. Enrollment into the trials was organized by age into subgroups of 18-55, 56-69 and 70-plus years, and those subgroups contained 148, 28 and 57 TCR-sequenced participants, respectively. Study-level results and caveats: Participants were mostly white British and included more females than males, and it was suggested by the authors that clonal diversity may have been underestimated. Conclusions about previously exposed vaccinees were limited because only a handful of AZD1222 recipients were SARS-CoV-2 seropositive at baseline. The 56-69-year group was small, and its depth increase did not reach significance, likely because of low power. The whole spike protein was spanned by vaccine-associated CD4 TCRs, and dominant responses were seen in regions 160-218 and 743-854. Nearly half of unique spike-specific TCRs reportedly recognized epitopes outside regions mutated in the B.1.351 and B.1.1.7 variants. After two AZD1222 doses, both the breadth and the depth of spike-specific TCRs were significantly higher than at day 0 and than in MenACWY recipients. Because no day 14 peak-response samples were available, the repertoires could be characterized only after the peak T cell response.

The CDR3 regions of human TCRbeta chains were subjected to immunosequencing. For the original study's pipeline: Repertoire TCRs were checked for matches against a reference library of SARS-CoV-2-specific TCRs that had been generated using the MIRA antigen-specificity platform. Breadth meant the fraction of unique TCRs that were SARS-CoV-2-associated, whereas depth meant the fraction of total T cells that were SARS-CoV-2-associated. Using the MIRA data, every spike-specific TCR was mapped to the spike region that the TCR reacted to and assigned to either a CD4 or a CD8 class. Log10-transformed breadth and depth values were compared by one-way ANOVA with Sidak's multiple comparisons tests. TCRdb's version of the immuneACCESS table is confined to in-frame rearrangements and falls short of the full clone set. An unresolved V gene accounts for under half of the shortfall where checked; the remainder is of unknown origin. V and J calls and clone size are as listed in that table; D and trimming were resolved from the DNA. For this sample there are some 90,000 clones; 85% to 90% appear just once. 5% of the sample goes to the ten largest clones.

Clipping removes 3 bases from V and 6 bases from J, with 8 as the unmatched junction base count. The CDR3 runs 15 residues from the cysteine to the phenylalanine. The kept DNA is CDR3 alone, 45 bases in frame from the first base. Taken from the germline V gene (reference sequence), the CDR1 and CDR2 loops are SGHKS and YYEKEE. This specimen's time point label, per the study, means: about 28 days (+/-7) after the second vaccine dose. AZD1222 recipients whose second dose came at about 4 weeks and those whose second dose came at about 12 weeks were combined into one group, since spike-specific TCR depth and breadth did not differ between the two schedules. Vaccinee samples were obtained from the UK trials COV001 and COV002, which included a single-blind randomized controlled phase 2/3 trial of AZD1222 (ChAdOx1 nCoV-19) in healthy adults. For TCRbeta chain sequencing, PBMC samples from trial participants were taken at day 0 and at day 28 after the second dose.

The sequencing here drew on peripheral blood, taken 28 days after the second AZD1222 dose. The chain is encoded by TRBV5-5 joined to TRBJ1-2; 10 nucleotides in the junction match TRBD1. This receptor was obtained from an adult who received the AZD1222 COVID-19 vaccine. The CDR3 amino acid sequence is: CASSSWTGGRDGYTF. The nucleotides are TGTGCCAGCAGCTCGTGGACAGGGGGTAGGGATGGCTACACCTTC.